These T cell receptor beta chains were read from a single sample in a study of blood T cells in healthy people across ages. TCRdb redid the calling of the 5' RACE reads with MiXCR, one entry per CDR3 protein. The table lists about 1,400,000 distinct CDR3 sequences, approximately 59% of them singletons. The specimen sequenced was blood. These receptors all come from a young man in good health. Both conserved end residues are part of each CDR3. Fields, in order: J gene, D gene, V gene, clone size, CDR3 protein, CDR3 DNA. D genes are given only for firm matches. For some rows the clone size is stated as once, few or many, or as a class when expanded; others skip it.

J: TRBJ2-4; D: TRBD2; V: TRBV30; size: -; CDR3: CAWSSGRDIQYF; DNA: TGTGCCTGGAGTTCCGGGAGGGACATTCAGTACTTC
J: TRBJ2-4; D: -; V: TRBV30; size: -; CDR3: CAWSEDGNRKYF; DNA: TGTGCCTGGAGCGAAGATGGGAACAGAAAGTACTTC
J: TRBJ2-6; D: -; V: TRBV6-2/TRBV6-3; size: -; CDR3: CASSSWIIGANVLTF; DNA: TGTGCCAGCAGTTCATGGATTATCGGGGCCAACGTCCTGACTTTC
J: TRBJ2-7; D: TRBD1; V: TRBV7-9; size: -; CDR3: CASTGFGTGRSYEQYF; DNA: TGTGCAAGCACGGGTTTCGGGACAGGGAGATCCTACGAGCAGTACTTC
J: TRBJ2-7; D: TRBD1; V: TRBV20-1; size: -; CDR3: CSARDLQGVEIYEQYF; DNA: TGCAGTGCTAGAGACCTCCAGGGGGTGGAAATTTACGAGCAGTACTTC
J: TRBJ1-2; D: -; V: TRBV7-2; size: -; CDR3: CASSLGQPLNYGYTF; DNA: TGTGCCAGCAGCCTCGGACAACCTCTTAACTATGGCTACACCTTC
J: TRBJ1-2; D: TRBD1; V: TRBV25-1; size: -; CDR3: CASSAIPGQGYGYTF; DNA: TGTGCCAGCAGTGCCATCCCGGGACAGGGCTATGGCTACACCTTC
J: TRBJ2-2; D: -; V: TRBV7-2; size: -; CDR3: CASSLETRELFF; DNA: TGTGCCAGCAGCCTAGAAACAAGGGAGCTGTTTTTT
J: TRBJ2-1; D: TRBD2; V: TRBV7-4; size: once; CDR3: CARRGGTSVFHEQFF; DNA: TGTGCCAGGAGGGGCGGGACTAGCGTTTTCCATGAGCAGTTCTTC
J: TRBJ1-5; D: -; V: TRBV20-1; size: -; CDR3: CSASRGEDNQPQHF; DNA: TGCAGTGCTAGTAGGGGGGAGGACAATCAGCCCCAGCATTTT
J: TRBJ2-7; D: -; V: TRBV6-5; size: -; CDR3: CASRRTWDEQYF; DNA: TGTGCCAGCAGAAGGACTTGGGACGAGCAGTACTTC
J: TRBJ2-7; D: -; V: TRBV20-1; size: -; CDR3: CSVNSGDSPGYEQYF; DNA: TGCAGTGTGAATTCAGGGGACTCTCCGGGCTACGAGCAGTACTTC
J: TRBJ2-5; D: -; V: TRBV29-1; size: -; CDR3: CSVGHFQVVAEETQYF; DNA: TGCAGCGTTGGACATTTCCAGGTGGTAGCGGAAGAGACCCAGTACTTC
J: TRBJ2-7; D: -; V: TRBV6-5; size: once; CDR3: CASSRGLSSLGDEQYF; DNA: TGTGCCAGCAGTAGGGGACTCTCGTCTTTGGGCGACGAGCAGTACTTC
J: TRBJ1-3; D: -; V: TRBV18; size: -; CDR3: CASSPPNYSGNTIYF; DNA: TGTGCCAGCTCACCGCCTAACTACTCTGGAAACACCATATATTTT